Listed below are T cell receptor beta chains from one sample, sequenced in a study of T cells after yellow fever vaccination. TCRdb re-called the 5' RACE reads through MiXCR, storing one row per CDR3 protein. There are 400,000 or so distinct CDR3 sequences in the sample; about 9.9% occur only once, and roughly a sixth lies in the top ten. Sequenced here: PBMCs, sampled on the day of the first yellow fever vaccination. The receptors were sampled from a man aged 18 to 29 who received the YFV17D yellow fever vaccine. The CDR3 runs from the conserved cysteine through the conserved F or W. A D gene is named only where the DNA matches it firmly. Clone size is given for some rows only: seen once, a few or many times, or a class if the clone is expanded.

j_call | v_call | clone_size | d_call | cdr3_nt | cdr3_aa
TRBJ2-1 | TRBV19 | . | TRBD2 | TGTGCCAGTAGTATAGATCGTCTAGCGGGGGGCAATGAGCAGTTCTTC | CASSIDRLAGGNEQFF
TRBJ2-7 | TRBV12-3/TRBV12-4 | . | TRBD2 | TGTGCCAGCAGCCCCTCGCGGGGGGTGTCCTACGAGCAGTACTTC | CASSPSRGVSYEQYF
TRBJ1-2 | TRBV7-2 | few | . | TGTGCCAGCAGCTTGCGGCTAGCCAACTATGGCTACACCTTC | CASSLRLANYGYTF
TRBJ1-6 | TRBV10-3 | . | . | TGTGCCATCAGTGGGGGTACAGCGGACTCACCCCTCCACTTT | CAISGGTADSPLHF
TRBJ2-1 | TRBV6-2/TRBV6-3 | . | . | TGTGCCAGCAGGGATCCAGGGAGTGGAGTCGGGCAGTTCTTC | CASRDPGSGVGQFF
TRBJ2-5 | TRBV20-1 | few | . | TGCAGTGCTAGAGGTGCTGGGGAGACCCAGTACTTC | CSARGAGETQYF
TRBJ1-5 | TRBV6-5 | few | TRBD1 | TGTGCCAGCAGTTACTCGCAGGGGGAGTTTCAGCCCCAGCATTTT | CASSYSQGEFQPQHF
TRBJ1-1 | TRBV12-5 | . | . | TGTGCTAGTGTAAGAGAAGATAACACTGAAGCTTTCTTT | CASVREDNTEAFF
TRBJ2-3 | TRBV6-2/TRBV6-3 | . | TRBD1 | TGTGCCAGCACCCAAGGCAGGGGGAGTACGCAGTATTTT | CASTQGRGSTQYF
TRBJ1-2 | TRBV7-9 | . | . | TGTGCCAGCAGCTTATACTGGAACTATGGCTACACCTTC | CASSLYWNYGYTF
TRBJ2-5 | TRBV9 | many | . | TGTGCCAGCAGCGTAGGGACAGAAGAGACCCAGTACTTC | CASSVGTEETQYF
TRBJ2-5 | TRBV20-1 | . | . | TGCAGTGCTAGAGATCACGGCCTCGAGGGAGGGACCCAGTACTTC | CSARDHGLEGGTQYF
TRBJ2-7 | TRBV11-2 | . | TRBD1 | TGTGCCAGCAGCTTCGTCAGGGGGCGGTCATACGAGCAGTACTTC | CASSFVRGRSYEQYF
TRBJ2-5 | TRBV5-5 | few | . | TGTGCCAGCAGCTCCGGGAGCCCTCGGTGGGAGACCCAGTACTTC | CASSSGSPRWETQYF
TRBJ2-6 | TRBV6-2/TRBV6-3 | . | . | TGTGCCAGCAGTTTTGTGGGGCCTGGGGCCAACGTCCTGACTTTC | CASSFVGPGANVLTF
TRBJ2-2 | TRBV2 | . | . | TGTGCCAGCAGTGGATCCCTGCCCGGGGAGCTGTTTTTT | CASSGSLPGELFF
TRBJ1-1 | TRBV20-1 | many | . | TGCAGTGCTAGATTCCCCGGCAGGGGAAGAGTGAACACTGAAGCTTTCTTT | CSARFPGRGRVNTEAFF
TRBJ1-1 | TRBV2 | . | . | TGTGCCAGCAGTAAAGGACAGACCACTGAAGCTTTCTTT | CASSKGQTTEAFF
TRBJ1-4 | TRBV6-5 | few | . | TGTGCCAGCAGTTGGGCCGTGATGGGGGGCCTTGAAAAACTGTTTTTT | CASSWAVMGGLEKLFF
TRBJ2-1 | TRBV12-3/TRBV12-4 | many | TRBD1 | TGTGCCAGCAGTCTCCGACAGGGGAAGGACAATGAGCAGTTCTTC | CASSLRQGKDNEQFF
TRBJ1-3 | TRBV7-2 | few | . | TGTGCCAGCAGCCCCCTAGACACCATATATTTT | CASSPLDTIYF